The following is a T cell receptor beta chain sequence with its context. Its antigen remains unknown. The data stem from a study of cytotoxic CD8 clonotypes in ibrutinib-treated CLL. Study outcomes and limitations: Rare overall, public clonotypes shrank or held steady under therapy. Clonality increased at ibrutinib response and stayed stable in sustained remission. At progression, however, it fell back toward baseline. At the start, clonality exceeded age-matched healthy donors and followed circulating CD8+ T-cell counts.

V lost 7 bases and J 4 bases, leaving 18 bases between the germline ends. CDR1 is MNHEY and CDR2 is SMNVEV in the germline V gene (reference sequence). The CDR3 has 15 amino acids. The assay was immunoSEQ multiplex PCR, and TCRdb's table has in-frame clones only and misses some. Among about 50,000 clones listed, around 68% were seen once. This TCR came from a human donor with chronic lymphocytic leukemia. Sample: PBMCs, taken after 12 months of ibrutinib treatment. This chain joins TRBV27 and TRBJ2-3, with D possibly TRBD2 on 5 matching bases. CDR3 bases: TGTGCCAGCAAATTTAGGTGGGAGTATTCAGATACGCAGTATTTT. Residues: CASKFRWEYSDTQYF.